This T cell receptor beta chain was identified in a study of tumor and adjacent non-tumor tissue in lung cancer. Study overall: The cohort had under 15 adenocarcinoma, a couple of squamous cell and 1 small cell patients. Each sample yielded 4 million to 4.5 million productive TCRbeta reads on average. Study-wide results and caveats: Compared with tumor, normal lung showed significantly lower TCR diversity. Shorter survival was associated with higher TCR diversity in tumors.

A modified ARM-PCR protocol with three rounds of nested PCR amplified TCRbeta. TCRdb re-called the multiplex PCR reads through MiXCR, storing one row per CDR3 protein. The sample records about 75,000 distinct CDR3 sequences, roughly 70% being singletons. No cell sorting was done before RNA was extracted from the tissue. More than 3 cm separated this lung sample from the edge of the tumor. The CDR3 totals 14 residues. Germline assignment: CDR1 SGHAT and CDR2 FQNNGV. This clonotype appeared a few times. Its cognate antigen is unknown. Compared with germline, one end of the junction differs, possibly owing to a read error.

The origin of this receptor is a woman in her fifties or sixties with non-small cell lung cancer. This rearrangement joins TRBV11-2 to TRBJ2-7; 9 positions match TRBD2. The sample comprised distant non-tumor lung tissue. CDR3: CASGLAGGGDEQYF. The CDR3 DNA sequence: TGTGCCAGCGGCTTAGCGGGCGGGGGGGACGAGCAGTACTTC. The full variable domain, in which reference TRBV11-2 and TRBJ2-7 provide the parts outside the CDR3, is EAGVAQSPRYKIIEKRQSVAFWCNPISGHATLYWYQQILGQGPKLLIQFQNNGVVDDSQLPKDRFSAERLKGVDSTLKIQPAKLEDSAVYLCASGLAGGGDEQYFGPGTRLTVT.